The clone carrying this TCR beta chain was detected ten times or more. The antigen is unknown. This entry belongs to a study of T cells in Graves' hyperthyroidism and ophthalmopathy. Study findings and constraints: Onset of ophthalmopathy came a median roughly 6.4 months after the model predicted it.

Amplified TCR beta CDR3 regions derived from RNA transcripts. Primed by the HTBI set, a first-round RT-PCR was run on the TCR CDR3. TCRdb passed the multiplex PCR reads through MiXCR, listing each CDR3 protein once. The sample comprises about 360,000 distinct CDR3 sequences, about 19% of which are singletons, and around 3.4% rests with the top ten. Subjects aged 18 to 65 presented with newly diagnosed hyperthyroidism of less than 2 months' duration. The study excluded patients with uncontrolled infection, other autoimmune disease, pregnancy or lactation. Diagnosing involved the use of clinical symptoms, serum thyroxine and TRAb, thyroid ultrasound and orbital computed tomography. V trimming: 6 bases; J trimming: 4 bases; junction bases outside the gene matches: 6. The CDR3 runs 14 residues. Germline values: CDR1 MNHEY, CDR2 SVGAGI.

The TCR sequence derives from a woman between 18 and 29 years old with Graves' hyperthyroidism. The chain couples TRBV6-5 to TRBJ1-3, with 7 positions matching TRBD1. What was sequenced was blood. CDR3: CASRATGYGNTIYF. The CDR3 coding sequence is TGTGCCAGCAGGGCGACAGGGTACGGAAACACCATATATTTT.